The clone carrying this T cell receptor beta chain was counted a single time. Germline-derived CDR1 and CDR2 are LNHDA and SQIVND (reference sequence). The CDR3 consists of 15 residues. Trimming removed 4 bases from V and 4 bases from J, with 14 bases in between. Produced via immunoSEQ multiplex PCR; TCRdb's table is partial and in-frame only. The sample contains roughly 500,000 clones, more than 75% of which appear only once. The sample is drawn from a study of shared clonotypes between healthy human individuals. The sequenced sample was PBMCs. The V and J genes are TRBV19 and TRBJ1-5; no firm D call. The receptor was derived from a woman in her thirties or forties in good health. Some clones in this sample may be carry-over from other donors' samples. CDR3 in DNA: TGTGCCAGTAGTACTAGACAAGAAGTGAATCAGCCCCAGCATTTT. As protein: CASSTRQEVNQPQHF.